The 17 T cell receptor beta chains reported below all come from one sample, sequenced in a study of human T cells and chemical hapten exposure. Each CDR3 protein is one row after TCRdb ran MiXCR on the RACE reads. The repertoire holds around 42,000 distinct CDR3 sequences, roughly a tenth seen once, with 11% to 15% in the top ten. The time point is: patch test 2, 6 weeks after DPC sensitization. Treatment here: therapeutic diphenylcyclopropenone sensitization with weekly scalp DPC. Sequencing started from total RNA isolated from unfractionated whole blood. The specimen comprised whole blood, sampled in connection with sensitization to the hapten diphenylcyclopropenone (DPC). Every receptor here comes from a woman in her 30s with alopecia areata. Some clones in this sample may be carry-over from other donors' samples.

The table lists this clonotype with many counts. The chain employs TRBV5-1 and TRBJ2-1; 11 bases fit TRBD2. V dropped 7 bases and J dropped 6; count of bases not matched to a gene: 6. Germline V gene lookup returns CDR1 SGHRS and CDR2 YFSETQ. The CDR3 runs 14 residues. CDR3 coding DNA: TGCGCCAGCCAACTAGCGGGGGTTCTCAATGAGCAGTTCTTC. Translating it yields CASQLAGVLNEQFF.

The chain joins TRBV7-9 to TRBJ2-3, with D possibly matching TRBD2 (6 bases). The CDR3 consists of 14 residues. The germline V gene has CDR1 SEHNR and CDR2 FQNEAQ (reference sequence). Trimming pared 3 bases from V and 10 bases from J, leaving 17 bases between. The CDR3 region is CASSFGGTSPAQYF. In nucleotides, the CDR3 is TGTGCCAGCAGCTTTGGGGGGACCTCACCGGCGCAGTATTTT.

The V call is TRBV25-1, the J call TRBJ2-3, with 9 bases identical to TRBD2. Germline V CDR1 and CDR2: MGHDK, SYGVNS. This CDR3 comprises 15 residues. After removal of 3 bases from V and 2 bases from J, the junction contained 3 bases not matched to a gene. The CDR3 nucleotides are TGTGCCAGCAGTGATAGCGGGGGAGACACAGATACGCAGTATTTT. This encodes CASSDSGGDTDTQYF.

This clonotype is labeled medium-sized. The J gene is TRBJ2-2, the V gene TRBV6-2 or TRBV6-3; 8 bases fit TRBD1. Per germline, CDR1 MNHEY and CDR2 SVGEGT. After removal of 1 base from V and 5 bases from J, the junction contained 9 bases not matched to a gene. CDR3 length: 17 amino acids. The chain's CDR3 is CASSYFLTGEATGELFF. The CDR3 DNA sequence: TGTGCCAGCAGTTACTTCCTGACAGGGGAGGCGACCGGGGAGCTGTTTTTT.

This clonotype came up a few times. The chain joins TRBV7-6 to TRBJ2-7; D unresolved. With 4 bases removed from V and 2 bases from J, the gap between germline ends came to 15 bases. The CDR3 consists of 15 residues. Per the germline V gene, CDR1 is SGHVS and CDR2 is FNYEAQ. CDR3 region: CASSSRIRPPYEQYF. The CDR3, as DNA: TGTGCCAGCAGCTCCCGGATTAGGCCCCCCTACGAGCAGTACTTC.

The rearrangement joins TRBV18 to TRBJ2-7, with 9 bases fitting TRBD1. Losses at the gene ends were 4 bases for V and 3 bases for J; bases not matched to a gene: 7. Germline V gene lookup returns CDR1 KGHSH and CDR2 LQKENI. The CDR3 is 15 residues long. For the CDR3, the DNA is TGTGCCAGCTCACACCCGGGACAGGGAAGCTACGAGCAGTACTTC. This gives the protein CASSHPGQGSYEQYF. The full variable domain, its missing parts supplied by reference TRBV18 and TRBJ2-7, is NAGVMQNPRHLVRRRGQEARLRCSPMKGHSHVYWYRQLPEEGLKFMVYLQKENIIDESGMPKERFSAEFPKEGPSILRIQQVVRGDSAAYFCASSHPGQGSYEQYFGPGTRLTVT.

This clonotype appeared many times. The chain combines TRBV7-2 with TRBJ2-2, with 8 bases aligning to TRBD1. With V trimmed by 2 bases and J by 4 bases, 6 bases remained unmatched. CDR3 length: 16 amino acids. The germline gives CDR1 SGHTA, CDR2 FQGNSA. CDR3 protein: CASSLTRQGRTGELFF. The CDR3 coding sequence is TGTGCCAGCAGCTTAACTCGACAGGGGCGCACCGGGGAGCTGTTTTTT.

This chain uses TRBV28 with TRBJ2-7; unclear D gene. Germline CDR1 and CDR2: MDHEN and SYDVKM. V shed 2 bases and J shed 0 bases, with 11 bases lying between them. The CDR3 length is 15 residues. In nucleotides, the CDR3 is TGTGCCAGCAGTTTACCGCGTTCTACCTCCTACGAGCAGTACTTC. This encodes CASSLPRSTSYEQYF.

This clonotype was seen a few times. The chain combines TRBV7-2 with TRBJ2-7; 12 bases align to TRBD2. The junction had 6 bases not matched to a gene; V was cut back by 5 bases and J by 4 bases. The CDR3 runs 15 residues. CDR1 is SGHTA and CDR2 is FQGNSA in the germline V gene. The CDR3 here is CASSARTSGVYEQYF. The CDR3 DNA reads TGTGCCAGCAGCGCCCGGACTAGCGGGGTTTACGAGCAGTACTTC.

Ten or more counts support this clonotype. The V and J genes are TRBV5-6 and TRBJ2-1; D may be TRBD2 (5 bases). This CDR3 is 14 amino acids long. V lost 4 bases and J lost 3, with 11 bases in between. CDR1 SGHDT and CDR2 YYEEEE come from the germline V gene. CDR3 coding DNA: TGTGCCAGCAGCCCGGGATCAGACTACAATGAGCAGTTCTTC. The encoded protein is CASSPGSDYNEQFF.

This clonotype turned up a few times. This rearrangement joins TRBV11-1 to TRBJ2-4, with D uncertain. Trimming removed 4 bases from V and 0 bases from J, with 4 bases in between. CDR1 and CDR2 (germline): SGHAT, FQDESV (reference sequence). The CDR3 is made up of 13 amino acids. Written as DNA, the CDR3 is TGTGCCAGCAGCTCCCCAGCCAAAAACATTCAGTACTTC. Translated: CASSSPAKNIQYF. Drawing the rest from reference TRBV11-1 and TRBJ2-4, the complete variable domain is EAEVAQSPRYKITEKSQAVAFWCDPISGHATLYWYRQILGQGPELLVQFQDESVVDDSQLPKDRFSAERLKGVDSTLKIQPAELGDSAMYLCASSSPAKNIQYFGAGTRLSVL.

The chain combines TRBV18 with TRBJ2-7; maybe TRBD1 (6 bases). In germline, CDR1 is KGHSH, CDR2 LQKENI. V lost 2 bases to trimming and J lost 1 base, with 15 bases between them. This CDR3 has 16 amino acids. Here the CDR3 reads CASSPLPGVTSYEQYF. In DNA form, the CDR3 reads TGTGCCAGCTCACCATTGCCAGGGGTAACGTCCTACGAGCAGTACTTC.

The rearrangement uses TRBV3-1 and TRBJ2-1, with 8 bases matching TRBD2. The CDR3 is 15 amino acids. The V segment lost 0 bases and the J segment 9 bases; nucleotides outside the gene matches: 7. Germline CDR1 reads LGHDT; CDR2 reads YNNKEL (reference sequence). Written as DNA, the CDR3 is TGTGCCAGCAGCCAAGACGGGGGGGCCTCCGTTGAGCAGTTCTTC. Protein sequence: CASSQDGGASVEQFF.

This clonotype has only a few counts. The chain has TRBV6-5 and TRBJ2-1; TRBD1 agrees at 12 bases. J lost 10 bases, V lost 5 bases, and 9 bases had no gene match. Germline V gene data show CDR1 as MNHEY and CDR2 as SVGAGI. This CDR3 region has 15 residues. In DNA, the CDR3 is TGTGCCAGCAGTGCCGGGACAGGGGGCCATTGGGAGCAGTTCTTC. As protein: CASSAGTGGHWEQFF.

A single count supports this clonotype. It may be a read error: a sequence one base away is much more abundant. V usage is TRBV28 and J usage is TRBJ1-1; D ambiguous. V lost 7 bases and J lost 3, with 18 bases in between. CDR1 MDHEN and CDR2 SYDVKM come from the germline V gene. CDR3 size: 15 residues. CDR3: CASNEPPDGDTEAFF. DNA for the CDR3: TGTGCCAGCAATGAACCGCCGGACGGGGACACTGAAGCTTTCTTT.

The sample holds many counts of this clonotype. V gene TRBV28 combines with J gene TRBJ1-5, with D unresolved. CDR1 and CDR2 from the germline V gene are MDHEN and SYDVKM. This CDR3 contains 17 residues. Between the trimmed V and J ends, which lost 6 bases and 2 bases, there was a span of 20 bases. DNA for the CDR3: TGTGCCAGCAGCCAAATGGCCCCTCTCGGAGGCAATCAGCCCCAGCATTTT. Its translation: CASSQMAPLGGNQPQHF. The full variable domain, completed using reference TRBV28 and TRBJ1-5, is DVKVTQSSRYLVKRTGEKVFLECVQDMDHENMFWYRQDPGLGLRLIYFSYDVKMKEKGDIPEGYSVSREKKERFSLILESASTNQTSMYLCASSQMAPLGGNQPQHFGDGTRLSIL.

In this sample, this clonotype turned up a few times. Written as DNA, the CDR3 is TGCGCCAGCAGCGGGATTTCCCGAACCACAGATACGCAGTATTTT. Its protein product is CASSGISRTTDTQYF. The rearrangement links TRBV5-1 to TRBJ2-3; D not certain. The V end was cut by 4 bases, the J end by 2 bases, with 14 bases between. This CDR3 is 15 amino acids long. The V gene's germline CDR1 is SGHRS and CDR2 YFSETQ.